Presented here are 11 T cell receptor beta chains from one specimen sequenced in a study of cytomegalovirus exposure and HLA in healthy donors (dated by TCRdb to about 2017). Library creation used the immunoSEQ multiplex PCR assay. For the multiplex PCR, a mixture combining 60 forward primers for TCR Vbeta segments and 13 reverse primers for TCR Jbeta segments was used. TCRdb limited this immuneACCESS table to in-frame rearrangements with V and J called. A share of clones is missing; checked studies link under half to unresolved V genes, and the rest is unexplained. The sample includes fewer than 150,000 clones, with 60% to 85% observed a single time. The ten largest clones represent around 4.9% of the sample. The sample consisted of PBMCs. These receptors were obtained from a man aged 45-60 years in good health and CMV-seropositive.

This sequence joins TRBV7-6 and TRBJ2-7; the D gene is possibly TRBD2 (5 bases). V dropped 1 base and J dropped 0 bases, with 10 bases sitting between them. Germline values: CDR1 SGHVS, CDR2 FNYEAQ. CDR3 length: 15 amino acids. The CDR3 protein is CASSLGSGSSYEQYF. The CDR3 nucleotides read TGTGCCAGCAGCTTAGGGTCGGGGAGCTCCTACGAGCAGTACTTC.

The rearrangement joins TRBV30 to TRBJ1-2; D gene unclear. Germline CDR1 reads GTSNPN; CDR2 reads SVGIG (reference sequence). The V end was cut by 0 bases, the J end by 0 bases, with 5 bases between. The CDR3 is made up of 13 amino acids. The CDR3, as DNA: TGTGCCTGGAGTGTAACACCTAACTATGGCTACACCTTC. Protein sequence: CAWSVTPNYGYTF.

This chain links TRBV7-2 with TRBJ1-2; no definite D call. V was clipped by 5 bases and J by 2 bases, with 12 bases between them. The CDR3 has 14 amino acids. Germline CDR1 and CDR2: SGHTA and FQGNSA. DNA of the CDR3: TGTGCCAGCAGCCCCCGCGGGAACAACTATGGCTACACCTTC. Its protein is CASSPRGNNYGYTF. Based on the CDR3 plus reference TRBV7-2 and TRBJ1-2, the full variable domain is GAGVSQSPSNKVTEKGKDVELRCDPISGHTALYWYRQSLGQGLEFLIYFQGNSAPDKSGLPSDRFSAERTGGSVSTLTIQRTQQEDSAVYLCASSPRGNNYGYTFGSGTRLTVV.

With regard to this clone: A much larger clone sits a single nucleotide away, making a read error possible. The chain uses TRBV27 and TRBJ1-1; TRBD1 matches at 7 bases. Germline assignment: CDR1 MNHEY and CDR2 SMNVEV (reference sequence). This CDR3 is 13 amino acids long. The trim removed 6 bases at V and 1 base at J, leaving 2 bases unmatched. CDR3 nucleotides: TGTGCCAGCAGCCGACAGGGGAACACTGAAGCTTTCTTT. Its translation is CASSRQGNTEAFF.

The V and J genes are TRBV4-1 and TRBJ2-4, with TRBD2 as a possible D gene (5 bases). Trimming removed 0 bases at V and 1 base at J, with 13 bases between. Per the germline V gene, CDR1 is MGHRA and CDR2 is YSYEKL. This CDR3 contains 17 residues. Written as DNA, the CDR3 is TGCGCCAGCAGCCAAGATCCGGGGAATTGGGCCAAAAACATTCAGTACTTC. Protein: CASSQDPGNWAKNIQYF.

The gene calls are TRBV15 and TRBJ2-7; no reliable D call. Germline assignment: CDR1 LNHNV and CDR2 YYDKDF (reference sequence). The CDR3 is 11 amino acids. V was clipped by 5 bases and J by 6 bases, with 8 bases between them. CDR3 sequence: CATSAYSEQYF. The CDR3 coding sequence is TGTGCCACCAGCGCCTACTCCGAGCAGTACTTC.

The chain recombines TRBV28 with TRBJ2-7, with a tentative D call TRBD1 (6 bases). This CDR3 has 15 residues. CDR1 MDHEN and CDR2 SYDVKM come from the germline V gene. The V and J ends lost 6 bases and 2 bases respectively, with 17 bases between them. CDR3 protein: CASSLAGQGTYEQYF. The CDR3 DNA follows: TGTGCCAGCAGCCTGGCGGGCCAGGGGACCTACGAGCAGTACTTC.

The V call is TRBV6-5, the J call TRBJ1-3, with unresolved D. The germline V and J ends were trimmed by 6 bases and 3 bases, with 3 bases remaining between them. CDR3 size: 11 residues. The germline V gene has CDR1 MNHEY and CDR2 SVGAGI. The CDR3 region has the DNA TGTGCCAGCAGCCGTGGAAACACCATATATTTT. It yields the protein CASSRGNTIYF.

The J gene is TRBJ2-6, the V gene TRBV13; 13 bases fit TRBD2. V gave up 5 bases and J gave up 4 bases; unmatched junction bases: 5. CDR3 length equals 17 residues. Germline CDR1 PRHDT, CDR2 FYEKMQ (reference sequence). The CDR3 DNA reads TGTGCCAGCAGCCTCGGACTAGCGGGAGCCGGGGCCAACGTCCTGACTTTC. The encoded protein is CASSLGLAGAGANVLTF.

This rearrangement joins TRBV30 to TRBJ2-5; D is possibly TRBD2 (6 bases). Germline V lookup: CDR1 GTSNPN, CDR2 SVGIG (reference sequence). The CDR3 totals 14 residues. V was shortened by 5 bases and J by 4 bases, with 17 bases between the two germline ends. The CDR3, as DNA: TGTGCCTGGGGCAGGAATGGAGGGGCAGAGACCCAGTACTTC. It codes for CAWGRNGGAETQYF.

The CDR3 coding sequence is TGTGCCACGCTAAGATCCCTTGCCACCGGGGAGCTGTTTTTT. Its protein product is CATLRSLATGELFF. The chain recombines TRBV10-3 with TRBJ2-2; D is unclear. Looked up from germline, CDR1 is ENHRY and CDR2 is SYGVKD. CDR3 length: 14 residues. With 10 bases removed from V and 4 bases from J, the gap between germline ends came to 16 bases.